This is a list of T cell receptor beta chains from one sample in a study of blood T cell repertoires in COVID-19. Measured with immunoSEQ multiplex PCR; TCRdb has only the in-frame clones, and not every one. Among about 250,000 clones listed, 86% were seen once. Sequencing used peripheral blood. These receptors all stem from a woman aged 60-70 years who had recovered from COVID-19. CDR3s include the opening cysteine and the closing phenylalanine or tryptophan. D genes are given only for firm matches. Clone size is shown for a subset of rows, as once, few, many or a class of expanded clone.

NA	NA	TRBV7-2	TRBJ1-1	CASSLVFRTEAFF	TGTGCCAGCAGCTTAGTCTTTCGCACTGAAGCTTTCTTT
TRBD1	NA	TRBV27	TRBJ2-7	CASSLAGTVVYEQYF	TGTGCCAGCAGCCTCGCCGGGACAGTAGTCTACGAGCAGTACTTC
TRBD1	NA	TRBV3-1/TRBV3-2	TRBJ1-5	CASSQATGSDQPQHF	TGTGCCAGCAGCCAAGCGACAGGGTCAGATCAGCCCCAGCATTTT
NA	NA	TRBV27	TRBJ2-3	CASSLEGVTQYF	TGTGCCAGCAGTTTGGAAGGGGTTACGCAGTATTTT
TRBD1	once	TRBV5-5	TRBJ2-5	CASMGQGYQETQYF	TGTGCCAGCATGGGACAGGGGTACCAAGAGACCCAGTACTTC
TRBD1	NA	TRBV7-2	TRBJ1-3	CASSSQGASNTIYF	TGTGCCAGCAGCTCTCAGGGGGCTAGTAACACCATATATTTT
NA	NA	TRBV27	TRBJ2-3	CASSWAGRTDTQYF	TGTGCCAGCAGTTGGGCGGGGCGCACAGATACGCAGTATTTT
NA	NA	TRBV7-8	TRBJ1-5	CASSPLKHQPQHF	TGTGCCAGCAGCCCCCTGAAGCATCAGCCCCAGCATTTT
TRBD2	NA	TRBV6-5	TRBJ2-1	CASIVGGYNEQFF	TGTGCCAGCATCGTGGGGGGGTACAATGAGCAGTTCTTC
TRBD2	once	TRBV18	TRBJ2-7	CASSPGVRSLRTSGVYEQYF	TGTGCCAGCTCACCGGGGGTGCGGAGCCTTCGGACTAGCGGGGTGTACGAGCAGTACTTC
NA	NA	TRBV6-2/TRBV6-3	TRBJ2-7	CASSPPPGAYEQYF	TGTGCCAGCAGCCCCCCCCCGGGGGCCTACGAGCAGTACTTC
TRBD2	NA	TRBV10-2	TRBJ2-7	CASRLAGKSYEQYF	TGCGCCAGCAGACTAGCGGGGAAGTCGTACGAGCAGTACTTC
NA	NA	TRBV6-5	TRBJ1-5	CASRKTGTTNQPQHF	TGTGCCAGCAGAAAGACAGGTACGACCAATCAGCCCCAGCATTTT
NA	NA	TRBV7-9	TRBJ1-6	CASSLETAPLHF	TGTGCCAGCAGCTTAGAAACGGCACCCCTCCACTTT
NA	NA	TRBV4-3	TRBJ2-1	CASSQGRSAGINEQFF	TGCGCCAGCAGCCAAGGGAGATCGGCGGGGATCAATGAGCAGTTCTTC
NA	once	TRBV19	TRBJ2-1	CASRNPTGGLGNEQFF	TGTGCCAGTAGGAACCCGACAGGAGGCCTAGGGAATGAGCAGTTCTTC
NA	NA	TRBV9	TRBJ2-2	CASSVVVGDTGELFF	TGTGCCAGCAGCGTAGTGGTAGGGGACACCGGGGAGCTGTTTTTT
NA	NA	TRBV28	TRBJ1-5	CASRGVGNQPQHF	TGTGCCAGCAGGGGAGTGGGCAATCAGCCCCAGCATTTT
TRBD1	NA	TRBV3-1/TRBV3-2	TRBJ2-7	CASSHGRQGNSYEQYF	TGTGCCAGCAGCCATGGCCGACAGGGAAACTCCTACGAGCAGTACTTC
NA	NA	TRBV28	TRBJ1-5	CASSPLTEGNQPQHF	TGTGCCAGCAGTCCCCTCACGGAGGGGAATCAGCCCCAGCATTTT
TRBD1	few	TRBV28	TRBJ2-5	CASSLVLLTGEKETQYF	TGTGCCAGCAGTTTGGTTCTGTTGACAGGGGAAAAAGAGACCCAGTACTTC
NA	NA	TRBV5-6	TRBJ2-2	CATTVTGSAGELFF	TGTGCCACCACAGTGACAGGATCGGCCGGGGAGCTGTTTTTT
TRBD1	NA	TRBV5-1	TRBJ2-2	CASSLEGAGTGELFF	TGCGCCAGCAGCTTGGAGGGGGCGGGCACCGGGGAGCTGTTTTTT
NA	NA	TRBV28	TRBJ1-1	CASLQDYTEAFF	TGTGCCAGCCTACAAGACTACACTGAAGCTTTCTTT
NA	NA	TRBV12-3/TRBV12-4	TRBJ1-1	CASSFWANTEAFF	TGTGCCAGCAGTTTTTGGGCCAACACTGAAGCTTTCTTT
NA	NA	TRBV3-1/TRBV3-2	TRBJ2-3	CASSQGPENPDTQYF	TGTGCCAGCAGCCAAGGACCGGAGAACCCAGATACGCAGTATTTT
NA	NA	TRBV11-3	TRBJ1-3	CASSQTGNTIYF	TGTGCCAGCAGCCAGACTGGAAACACCATATATTTT
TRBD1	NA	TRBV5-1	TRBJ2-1	CASRAWGQGNEQFF	TGCGCCAGCAGAGCCTGGGGACAGGGTAATGAGCAGTTCTTC
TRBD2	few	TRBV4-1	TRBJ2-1	CASSQYPTSGGNEQFF	TGCGCCAGCAGCCAATACCCGACTAGCGGGGGGAATGAGCAGTTCTTC
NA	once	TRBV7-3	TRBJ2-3	CASTPTGRATDTQYF	TGTGCCAGCACCCCTACCGGCAGGGCCACAGATACGCAGTATTTT
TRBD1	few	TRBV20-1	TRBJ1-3	CSASEYTGANIYF	TGCAGTGCTAGTGAATATACAGGGGCGAACATATATTTT
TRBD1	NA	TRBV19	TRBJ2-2	CASSIGTGWDLTTGELFF	TGTGCCAGTAGTATCGGGACAGGGTGGGATCTAACTACCGGGGAGCTGTTTTTT
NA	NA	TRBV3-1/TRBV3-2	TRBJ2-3	CASSQDVSQNTQYF	TGTGCCAGCAGCCAAGATGTTTCCCAAAATACGCAGTATTTT
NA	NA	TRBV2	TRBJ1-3	CASSRDRPSSGNTIYF	TGTGCCAGCAGCCGCGACAGGCCGAGCTCTGGAAACACCATATATTTT
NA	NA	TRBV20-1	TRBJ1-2	CSALSRYGYTF	TGCAGTGCCTTAAGTCGGTATGGCTACACCTTC
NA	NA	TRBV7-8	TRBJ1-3	CASSYGAGVGSHTIYF	TGTGCCAGCAGCTACGGAGCGGGGGTCGGCTCGCACACCATATATTTT
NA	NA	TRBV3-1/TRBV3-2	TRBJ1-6	CASSQDAGFNSPLHF	TGTGCCAGCAGCCAAGATGCAGGGTTTAATTCACCCCTCCACTTT
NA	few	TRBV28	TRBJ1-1	CASTEFTGKWAEAFF	TGTGCCAGCACCGAGTTTACAGGAAAGTGGGCCGAAGCTTTCTTT
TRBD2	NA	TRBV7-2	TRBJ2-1	CASSLLAGGSYNEQFF	TGTGCCAGCAGCTTATTGGCGGGGGGCTCCTACAATGAGCAGTTCTTC